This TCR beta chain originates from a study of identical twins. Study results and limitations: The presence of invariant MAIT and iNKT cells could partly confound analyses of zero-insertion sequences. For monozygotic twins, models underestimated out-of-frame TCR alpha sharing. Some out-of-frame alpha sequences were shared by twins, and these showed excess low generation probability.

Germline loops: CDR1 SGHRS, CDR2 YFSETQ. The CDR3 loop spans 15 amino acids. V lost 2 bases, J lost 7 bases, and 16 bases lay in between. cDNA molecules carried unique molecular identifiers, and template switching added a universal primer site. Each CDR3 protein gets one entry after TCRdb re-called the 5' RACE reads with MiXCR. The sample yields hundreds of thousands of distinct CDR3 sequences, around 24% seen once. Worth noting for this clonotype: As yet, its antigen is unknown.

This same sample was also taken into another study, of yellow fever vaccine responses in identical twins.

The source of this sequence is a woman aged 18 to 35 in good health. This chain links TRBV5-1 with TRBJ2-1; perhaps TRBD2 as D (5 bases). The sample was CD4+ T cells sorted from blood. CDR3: CASSFGGDPGNEQFF. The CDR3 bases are TGCGCCAGCAGCTTTGGTGGTGACCCGGGAAATGAGCAGTTCTTC.